These 18 T cell receptor beta chains originate from one sample sequenced in a study of Ad26.COV2.S vaccination and SARS-CoV-2 variants. TCRdb's table, derived via immunoSEQ multiplex PCR, lists solely in-frame clones and lacks some. The sample records 300,000 to 400,000 clones, 85% being singletons. As to treatment: around 19 received Ad26.COV2.S at low or high dose, single or two shots; about 5 received placebo; per-sample allocation not given. The study sampled participants on day 63 after the first vaccine or placebo injection. Sequencing was performed on peripheral blood, taken in a trial of Ad26.COV2.S vaccine versus placebo. The receptors shown here come from a person between 18 and 65 years old who received the Ad26.COV2.S COVID-19 vaccine or a placebo.

This chain joins TRBV10-3 and TRBJ2-3; D is unresolved. V lost 6 bases, J lost 0 bases, and 13 bases lay in between. This CDR3 has 15 residues. Per the germline V gene, CDR1 is ENHRY and CDR2 is SYGVKD. CDR3 region: CAISPLAASTDTQYF. In DNA, the CDR3 is TGTGCCATCAGCCCGTTAGCCGCTAGCACAGATACGCAGTATTTT.

The genes are TRBV9 and TRBJ1-1; TRBD1 might be the D (6 bases). Germline lookup yields CDR1 SGDLS and CDR2 YYNGEE. The CDR3 is 13 residues long. Trimming cost V 3 bases and J 5 bases, with 11 bases left between them. The CDR3 sequence: CASSATGMTEAFF. The CDR3 DNA reads TGTGCCAGCAGCGCAACAGGGATGACTGAAGCTTTCTTT.

This clone was seen only once. V usage is TRBV7-9 and J usage is TRBJ1-1, with 8 bases identical to TRBD1. The CDR3 has 17 amino acids. The germline gives CDR1 SEHNR, CDR2 FQNEAQ (reference sequence). Losses at the gene ends were 2 bases for V and 10 bases for J; bases not matched to a gene: 18. CDR3 in DNA: TGTGCCAGCAGCTTAAAGACAGGGGTAAACTCCCAGCACGGAGCTTTCTTT. The encoded protein is CASSLKTGVNSQHGAFF.

The chain has TRBV5-5 and TRBJ2-4; 12 bases match TRBD1. Per the germline V gene, CDR1 is SGHKS and CDR2 is YYEKEE (reference sequence). This CDR3 is built from 16 residues. Trimming cost V 4 bases and J 16 bases; bases outside gene matches: 18. CDR3 sequence: CASSPEEGTGGLDQYF. The CDR3 nucleotides are TGTGCCAGCAGCCCGGAGGAAGGGACAGGGGGCCTCGATCAATACTTC. Full variable domain (missing parts from reference TRBV5-5 and TRBJ2-4): DAGVTQSPTHLIKTRGQQVTLRCSPISGHKSVSWYQQVLGQGPQFIFQYYEKEERGRGNFPDRFSARQFPNYSSELNVNALLLGDSALYLCASSPEEGTGGLDQYFGAGTRLSVL.

V gene TRBV15 combines with J gene TRBJ2-3; tentatively, D is TRBD2 (6 bases). Germline CDR1 reads LNHNV; CDR2 reads YYDKDF (reference sequence). This CDR3 comprises 19 residues. V dropped 2 bases and J dropped 6 bases, with 27 bases sitting between them. This CDR3 is CATSRLRPGLDFAGDTQYF. For the CDR3, the DNA is TGTGCCACCAGCAGACTTAGGCCGGGACTGGATTTCGCGGGTGATACGCAGTATTTT.

The rearrangement uses TRBV6-5 and TRBJ2-1; 8 bases align to TRBD2. Losses at the gene ends were 6 bases for V and 4 bases for J; bases not matched to a gene: 5. Germline lookup yields CDR1 MNHEY and CDR2 SVGAGI. The CDR3 contains 14 residues. CDR3: CASSPGGEYNEQFF. As DNA, the CDR3 is TGTGCCAGCAGCCCCGGGGGGGAGTACAATGAGCAGTTCTTC.

This chain uses TRBV28 with TRBJ1-5, with TRBD1 identical over 7 bases. Germline lookup yields CDR1 MDHEN and CDR2 SYDVKM. The CDR3 spans 16 residues. J lost 4 bases, V lost 4 bases, and 10 bases had no gene match. The CDR3: CASSSQDRFLNQPQHF. The CDR3 nucleotides read TGTGCCAGCAGTTCCCAGGACAGGTTCTTAAATCAGCCCCAGCATTTT.

The V call is TRBV5-1, the J call TRBJ2-3, with a tentative D call TRBD2 (6 bases). V was cut by 7 bases and J by 4 bases, with 16 bases left in between. Germline loops: CDR1 SGHRS, CDR2 YFSETQ. The CDR3 loop spans 14 amino acids. CDR3 sequence reads: CASSGLPGSDTQYF. The CDR3 region has the DNA TGCGCCAGCTCGGGACTCCCAGGGTCAGATACGCAGTATTTT.

The chain employs TRBV2 and TRBJ1-5, with D possibly TRBD1 on 5 matching bases. The CDR3 runs to 12 residues. V gave up 2 bases and J gave up 9 bases, with 8 bases separating them. Germline V gives CDR1 SNHLY, CDR2 FYNNEI. The CDR3 reads CASSELQVPQHF. The CDR3 DNA follows: TGTGCCAGCAGTGAATTACAGGTGCCCCAGCATTTT.

The CDR3 sequence is CATSRDFQWAEAFF. The CDR3 DNA follows: TGTGCCACCAGCAGAGATTTTCAGTGGGCTGAAGCTTTCTTT. This chain links TRBV15 with TRBJ1-1; D unclear. V was cut by 0 bases and J by 6 bases, with 11 bases left in between. CDR3 length: 14 amino acids. Germline-derived CDR1 and CDR2 are LNHNV and YYDKDF (reference sequence). The full variable domain, its missing parts supplied by reference TRBV15 and TRBJ1-1, is DAMVIQNPRYQVTQFGKPVTLSCSQTLNHNVMYWYQQKSSQAPKLLFHYYDKDFNNEADTPDNFQSRRPNTSFCFLDIRSPGLGDTAMYLCATSRDFQWAEAFFGQGTRLTVV.

This clone was detected a few times. J is TRBJ1-2 and V is TRBV5-8; 10 nucleotides line up with TRBD1. Germline assignment: CDR1 SGHTS and CDR2 YDEGEE. With V trimmed by 3 bases and J by 3 bases, 5 bases remained unmatched. This CDR3 has 15 residues. The CDR3 DNA follows: TGTGCCAGCAGCTGGGACAGGGGAATTGACTATGGCTACACCTTC. Its protein is CASSWDRGIDYGYTF.

The rearrangement uses TRBV21-1 and TRBJ2-1; the DNA was not compared with TRBD2, the D call given in the table. TRBV21-1 is labeled a pseudogene. The CDR3 is made up of 15 amino acids. CDR3 DNA: TGTGCCAGCAGCAGGAGCGTGGAAGAATACAATGAGCAGTTCTTC. Protein: CASSRSVEEYNEQFF.

The J gene is TRBJ2-7, the V gene TRBV10-3; D may correspond to TRBD1 or TRBD2 (5 bases each). V was cut by 3 bases and J by 1 base, with 10 bases left in between. The CDR3 consists of 14 residues. Germline-derived CDR1 and CDR2 are ENHRY and SYGVKD. The CDR3 DNA is TGTGCCATCAGTGAAATGGGGGTGTCCTACGAGCAGTACTTC. Translating gives CAISEMGVSYEQYF.

The V call is TRBV7-3, the J call TRBJ1-2; TRBD1 matches at 8 bases. The V gene end was trimmed by 1 base and the J gene end by 6 bases; junction bases not matched to a gene: 4. Germline-derived CDR1 and CDR2 are SGHTA and FQGTGA. The CDR3 runs 14 residues. CDR3 sequence: CASSLIRGPHGYTF. CDR3 nucleotide sequence: TGTGCCAGCAGCTTAATCAGGGGGCCCCATGGCTACACCTTC.

The gene calls are TRBV20-1 and TRBJ1-2, with D possibly TRBD1 on 5 matching bases. The V end lost 3 bases, the J end lost 5 bases, and 7 bases lay between the germline ends. The CDR3 contains 11 residues. Germline V gene data show CDR1 as DFQATT and CDR2 as SNEGSKA (reference sequence). The CDR3 nucleotides are TGCAGTGCTAGCGGGGCTTATGGCTACACCTTC. Residues: CSASGAYGYTF.

This clone has a handful of counts. V and J are TRBV11-2 and TRBJ2-7; 13 bases are shared with TRBD2. V was clipped by 3 bases and J by 3 bases; unmatched bases: 14. The CDR3 sequence is 19 residues long. Germline V gives CDR1 SGHAT, CDR2 FQNNGV. For the CDR3, the DNA is TGTGCCAGCAGCTTTAGTACTAGCGGGGGGGGAACCATAGGCTACGAGCAGTACTTC. Encoded protein: CASSFSTSGGGTIGYEQYF.

Only a few counts were recorded for this clone. Here the CDR3 DNA reads TGTGCCAGCAACGAACAGGGCACAAACATTCAGTACTTC. Amino acid sequence: CASNEQGTNIQYF. V gene TRBV7-9 combines with J gene TRBJ2-4; possibly TRBD1 for D (6 bases). Per germline, CDR1 SEHNR and CDR2 FQNEAQ (reference sequence). The CDR3 sequence is 13 residues long. Trimming took 7 bases from V and 6 from J, leaving 13 bases between them.

The chain joins TRBV27 to TRBJ1-3; D may be TRBD1 (6 bases). The CDR3 has 14 amino acids. Germline V gives CDR1 MNHEY, CDR2 SMNVEV (reference sequence). V lost 4 bases and J 2 bases, leaving 9 bases between the germline ends. The CDR3 DNA sequence: TGTGCCAGCAGTTACTCAGGGGCTGGAAACACCATATATTTT. Translation gives CASSYSGAGNTIYF.